This T cell receptor beta chain was sequenced during a study of blood T cell repertoires in COVID-19. V shed 3 bases and J 9 bases; nucleotides not matched to a gene: 11. The CDR3 contains 14 residues. Assay used: immunoSEQ multiplex PCR; TCRdb lists only in-frame clones, some missing. The sample has 350,000 or so clones; roughly 87% are singletons. This clonotype was obtained from a woman aged 25 to 39 who had recovered from COVID-19. The V gene is TRBV23-1, the J gene TRBJ2-7; 7 bases are shared with TRBD1. TRBV23-1 carries the ORF label, with uncertain function. The sequencing input was PBMCs or T cells enriched from blood (not recorded which). The CDR3 sequence is CASSHPHRQGVQYF. For the CDR3, the DNA is TGCGCCAGCAGTCACCCCCATCGACAGGGAGTGCAGTACTTC.